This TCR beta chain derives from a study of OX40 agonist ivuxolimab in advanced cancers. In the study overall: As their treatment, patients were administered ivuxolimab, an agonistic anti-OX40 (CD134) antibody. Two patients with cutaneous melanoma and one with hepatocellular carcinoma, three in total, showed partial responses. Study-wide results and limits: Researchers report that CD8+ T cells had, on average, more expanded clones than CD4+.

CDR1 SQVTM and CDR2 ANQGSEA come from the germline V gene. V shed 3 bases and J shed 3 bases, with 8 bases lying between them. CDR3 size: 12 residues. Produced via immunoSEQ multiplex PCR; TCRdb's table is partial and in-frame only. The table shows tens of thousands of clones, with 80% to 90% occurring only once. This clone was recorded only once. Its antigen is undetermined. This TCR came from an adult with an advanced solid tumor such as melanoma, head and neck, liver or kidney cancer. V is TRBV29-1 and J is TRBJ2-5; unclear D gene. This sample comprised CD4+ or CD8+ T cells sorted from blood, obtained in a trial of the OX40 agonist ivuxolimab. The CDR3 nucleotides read TGCAGCGTTGAGTGGTTAGAAGAGACCCAGTACTTC. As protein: CSVEWLEETQYF.